The rows below give T cell receptor beta chains drawn from one sample of a study of beta chain features in type 1 diabetes. Clones were sequenced by immunoSEQ multiplex PCR, and TCRdb holds only the in-frame ones, with some missing. The repertoire holds hundreds of thousands of clones, with around 8.5% as singletons. Sequenced input: central memory CD4+ T cells from blood. Receptor source: a man aged 30-40 years with type 1 diabetes. CDR3s include the opening cysteine and the closing phenylalanine or tryptophan. The D gene is left open where the match is weak. Size is omitted from some rows. Given values are once, few, many or a class for expanded clones.

NA,NA,TRBV20-1,TRBJ2-3,TGCAGTGCTAGTTCGGCAGATACGCAGTATTTT,CSASSADTQYF
TRBD2,few,TRBV10-3,TRBJ2-5,TGTGCCATCAGAAGCCTAGCGGGGGGACCAGAGACCCAGTACTTC,CAIRSLAGGPETQYF
NA,NA,TRBV29-1,TRBJ2-3,TGCAGCGTTGAAGATTTGGTAGTTCCAGATACGCAGTATTTT,CSVEDLVVPDTQYF
TRBD1,NA,TRBV5-4,TRBJ2-7,TGTGCCAGCAGCTCCCGGGACAGCCCCTACGAGCAGTACTTC,CASSSRDSPYEQYF
NA,few,TRBV28,TRBJ1-5,TGTGCCAGCAGCCAGAGGATCAATCAGCCCCAGCATTTT,CASSQRINQPQHF
TRBD1,many,TRBV28,TRBJ1-2,TGTGCCAGCACTTCTCAGACAGGGGAGCGTGGCTACACCTTC,CASTSQTGERGYTF
NA,NA,TRBV6-5,TRBJ2-7,TGTGCCAGCAGTTACTCGAGGGGCTCCTACGAGCAGTACTTC,CASSYSRGSYEQYF
NA,NA,TRBV20-1,TRBJ2-3,TGCAGTGCTAGGGGGGAATTGGCGCCGTATTTT,CSARGELAPYF
NA,NA,TRBV7-9,TRBJ2-2,TGTGCCACCGGACAGAGGGCCGGGGAGCTGTTTTTT,CATGQRAGELFF
NA,NA,TRBV5-6,TRBJ2-1,TGTGCCAGCAGCCCCGGGCCCCCCGGCTCCTACAATGAGCAGTTCTTC,CASSPGPPGSYNEQFF
NA,few,TRBV2,TRBJ1-5,TGTGCCAGCAGAAATAGCAATCAGCCCCAGCATTTT,CASRNSNQPQHF
NA,many,TRBV6-5,TRBJ2-2,TGTGCCAGCAGCCCCGGGACATTGAACACCGGGGAGCTGTTTTTT,CASSPGTLNTGELFF
NA,few,TRBV5-1,TRBJ2-7,TGCGCCAGCAGTCCTCGGGCTGCGGGGGAGCAGTACTTC,CASSPRAAGEQYF
NA,NA,TRBV11-2,TRBJ1-3,TGTGCCAGCAGCGCCCCGACAGACACCATATATTTT,CASSAPTDTIYF
TRBD1,NA,TRBV5-5,TRBJ1-4,TGTGCCAGCAGGGGACAGGGGGCAGAAAAACTGTTTTTT,CASRGQGAEKLFF
NA,NA,TRBV7-9,TRBJ2-7,TGTGCCAGCTTAAAGGAGGAGGGGAACGAGCAGTACTTC,CASLKEEGNEQYF
NA,few,TRBV2,TRBJ1-1,TGTGCCAGCAGTGAAATGGGCGGGAACACTGAAGCTTTCTTT,CASSEMGGNTEAFF
TRBD1,NA,TRBV7-2,TRBJ2-5,TGTACCAGCAGCTTAGTGGGGACAGGATCCCAAGAGACCCAGTACTTC,CTSSLVGTGSQETQYF
TRBD1,NA,TRBV6-5,TRBJ1-5,TGTGCCAGCAGCGTACAGGGGGAGGGCAATCAGCCCCAGCATTTT,CASSVQGEGNQPQHF
NA,NA,TRBV7-2,TRBJ2-3,TGTGCCAGCAGCTTTCGGGCCTCGACAGATACGCAGTATTTT,CASSFRASTDTQYF
NA,NA,TRBV4-3,TRBJ2-5,TGCGCCAGCAGCCAAGGTCGCGGGGAGACCCAGTACTTC,CASSQGRGETQYF
NA,NA,TRBV18,TRBJ2-1,TGTGCCAGCTCACCGGGGTCCTTTGGACGGGAGCAGTTCTTC,CASSPGSFGREQFF
TRBD2,NA,TRBV7-8,TRBJ2-4,TGTGCCAGCAGCTTGCCTGCTAGCGGGGTTATAAACATTCAGTACTTC,CASSLPASGVINIQYF
NA,few,TRBV4-3,TRBJ1-4,TGCGCCAGCAGCCAAGATACCAGGGTCGGAAAACTGTTTTTT,CASSQDTRVGKLFF
NA,NA,TRBV18,TRBJ1-1,TGTGCCAGCTCATTTAACATGAACACTGAAGCTTTCTTT,CASSFNMNTEAFF
NA,many,TRBV2,TRBJ2-5,TGTGCCAGCAGTGATGCGACGGGCAGGCAGACCCAGTACTTC,CASSDATGRQTQYF
NA,NA,TRBV7-2,TRBJ2-5,TGTGCCAGCAGCTTAGGAGGCAGCTTTCAAGAGACCCAGTACTTC,CASSLGGSFQETQYF
TRBD1,NA,TRBV9,TRBJ2-2,TGTGCCAGCAGCGGACCTACAGGGGCCGGGGAGCTGTTTTTT,CASSGPTGAGELFF
NA,few,TRBV19,TRBJ2-2,TGTGCCAGTAGTACGACAGGCTCCCCCGGGGAGCTGTTTTTT,CASSTTGSPGELFF
TRBD1,NA,TRBV7-2,TRBJ2-7,TGTGCCAGCAGCCCCGACAGGGGGCTCAACGAGCAGTACTTC,CASSPDRGLNEQYF
NA,many,TRBV7-2,TRBJ2-3,TGTGCCAGCAGCATCGGGGGTTTGACAGATACGCAGTATTTT,CASSIGGLTDTQYF
NA,few,TRBV4-3,TRBJ1-2,TGCGCCAGCAGCCAAGAAGGCGACGTCTCCTATGGCTACACCTTC,CASSQEGDVSYGYTF
NA,few,TRBV29-1,TRBJ2-3,TGCAGCGTTGAACTAACGCGGGTGAGCACAGATACGCAGTATTTT,CSVELTRVSTDTQYF
NA,few,TRBV10-3,TRBJ1-6,TGTGCCAGCAGTTACCGGGGAGGCGGGTTTAATTCACCCCTCCACTTT,CASSYRGGGFNSPLHF
NA,many,TRBV19,TRBJ1-2,TGTGCCAGTAGTATCGGGCGGGATGGCTACACCTTC,CASSIGRDGYTF
TRBD2,NA,TRBV14,TRBJ2-1,TGTGCCAGCAGCCAGCCTAGCGGGGTATACAATGAGCAGTTCTTC,CASSQPSGVYNEQFF
TRBD1,few,TRBV28,TRBJ2-5,TGTGCCAGCAGTTCCAACAGGGGGCGTGGTGAGACCCAGTACTTC,CASSSNRGRGETQYF
NA,NA,TRBV7-8,TRBJ1-1,TGTGCCAGCAGCCCAAGGGGCACTGAAGCTTTCTTT,CASSPRGTEAFF
TRBD1,many,TRBV9,TRBJ1-6,TGTGCCAGCAGCGTAGAGGGACAGACAAATTCACCCCTCCACTTT,CASSVEGQTNSPLHF
NA,NA,TRBV27,TRBJ2-2,TGTGCCAGCAGTTTCCGATCCGGGTCCAGGAACACCGGGGAGCTGTTTTTT,CASSFRSGSRNTGELFF
NA,many,TRBV11-3,TRBJ2-2,TGTGCCAGCAGCGGACAGCACACCGGGGAGCTGTTTTTT,CASSGQHTGELFF
NA,NA,TRBV14,TRBJ1-6,TGTGCCAGCAGCCAGATTTCAGGGGATTCACCCCTCCACTTT,CASSQISGDSPLHF
NA,few,TRBV5-1,TRBJ2-5,TGCGCCAGCAGCACGGACTGGGAAGGGGAAACCCAGTACTTC,CASSTDWEGETQYF
TRBD1,few,TRBV11-2,TRBJ2-7,TGTGCCAGCAGCCACGGTCCGGGACAGCTTATCTTC,CASSHGPGQLIF
NA,few,TRBV29-1,TRBJ1-3,TGCAGCGTTTCCCCGGGCAGGGGAAACACCATATATTTT,CSVSPGRGNTIYF
TRBD2,few,TRBV11-3,TRBJ2-7,TGTGCCAGCAGCCCGGGACCGGGGGGGCTATACGAGCAGTACTTC,CASSPGPGGLYEQYF
TRBD1,few,TRBV9,TRBJ1-2,TGTGCCAGCAGCGCAGACAGGGCAGCTAACTATGGCTACACCTTC,CASSADRAANYGYTF
NA,NA,TRBV27,TRBJ1-3,TGTGCCAGCAGTTTTACAGTCGGAAACACCATATATTTT,CASSFTVGNTIYF
NA,NA,TRBV19,TRBJ1-1,TGTGCCAGTAACGACCGGGGCCACACTGAAGCTTTCTTT,CASNDRGHTEAFF
NA,NA,TRBV6-6,TRBJ2-1,TGTGCCAGCGGGATAGCGGAATACAATGAGCAGTTCTTC,CASGIAEYNEQFF
NA,NA,TRBV6-1,TRBJ2-1,TGTGCCAGCAGGGACACAGGGTCCTACAATGAGCAGTTCTTC,CASRDTGSYNEQFF
TRBD1,NA,TRBV5-1,TRBJ1-4,TGCGCCAGCAGCCTCGGACAGGGAGGGTTCGGTGAAAAACTGTTTTTT,CASSLGQGGFGEKLFF